The next 5 T cell receptor beta chains were all read from a single sample in a study of blood T cell repertoires in COVID-19. The repertoire was sequenced with immunoSEQ multiplex PCR; TCRdb's copy has only in-frame clones and lacks some. The profile shows 120,000 to 150,000 clones, approximately 80% of them singletons. The sample comprised PBMCs or T cells enriched from blood (not recorded which). The origin of the receptors is a man aged 45-60 years in a cohort exposed to, infected with or recovered from COVID-19 (not recorded which).

This rearrangement joins TRBV7-2 to TRBJ1-1; 7 nucleotides agree with TRBD1. Trimming cost V 5 bases and J 3 bases; bases outside gene matches: 9. There are 15 residues in the CDR3. From germline, CDR1 is SGHTA and CDR2 FQGNSA. CDR3 amino acids: CASSDWGRGYTEAFF. The CDR3 coding sequence is TGTGCCAGCAGCGATTGGGGCAGGGGGTACACTGAAGCTTTCTTT.

In its sample, this clone was seen once. The chain employs TRBV10-3 and TRBJ1-3; 8 bases line up with TRBD1. There are 12 residues in the CDR3. Germline lookup yields CDR1 ENHRY and CDR2 SYGVKD. Germline trimming cut 9 bases from V and 6 bases from J; bases unmatched to any gene: 4. CDR3 loop: CAIMGQANTIYF. As DNA, the CDR3 is TGTGCCATAATGGGACAGGCAAACACCATATATTTT.

V usage is TRBV4-1 and J usage is TRBJ2-5, with a possible D match to TRBD2 (6 bases). Germline V gene data show CDR1 as MGHRA and CDR2 as YSYEKL. The CDR3 is 16 residues long. V was trimmed by 1 base and J by 4 bases, leaving 16 bases between them. The CDR3 nucleotides read TGCGCCAGCAGCCAAGGTCGTGGAGGGAAAGGAGAGACCCAGTACTTC. Translation: CASSQGRGGKGETQYF.

The chain joins TRBV11-2 to TRBJ2-5; D unclear. The CDR3 totals 15 residues. Trimming left V 1 base short and J 1 base short, with 10 bases between. Looked up from germline, CDR1 is SGHAT and CDR2 is FQNNGV. This chain's CDR3 is CASSLGHASQETQYF. The CDR3 region has the DNA TGTGCCAGCAGCTTAGGGCACGCTTCCCAAGAGACCCAGTACTTC.

This rearrangement joins TRBV2 to TRBJ1-5; TRBD1 matches at 7 bases. The CDR3 has 13 amino acids. Trimming took 6 bases from V and 5 from J; bases not matched to a gene: 4. The germline gives CDR1 SNHLY, CDR2 FYNNEI. The CDR3, as DNA: TGTGCCAGCAGCCTCAGGGGGGATCAGCCCCAGCATTTT. Protein: CASSLRGDQPQHF.